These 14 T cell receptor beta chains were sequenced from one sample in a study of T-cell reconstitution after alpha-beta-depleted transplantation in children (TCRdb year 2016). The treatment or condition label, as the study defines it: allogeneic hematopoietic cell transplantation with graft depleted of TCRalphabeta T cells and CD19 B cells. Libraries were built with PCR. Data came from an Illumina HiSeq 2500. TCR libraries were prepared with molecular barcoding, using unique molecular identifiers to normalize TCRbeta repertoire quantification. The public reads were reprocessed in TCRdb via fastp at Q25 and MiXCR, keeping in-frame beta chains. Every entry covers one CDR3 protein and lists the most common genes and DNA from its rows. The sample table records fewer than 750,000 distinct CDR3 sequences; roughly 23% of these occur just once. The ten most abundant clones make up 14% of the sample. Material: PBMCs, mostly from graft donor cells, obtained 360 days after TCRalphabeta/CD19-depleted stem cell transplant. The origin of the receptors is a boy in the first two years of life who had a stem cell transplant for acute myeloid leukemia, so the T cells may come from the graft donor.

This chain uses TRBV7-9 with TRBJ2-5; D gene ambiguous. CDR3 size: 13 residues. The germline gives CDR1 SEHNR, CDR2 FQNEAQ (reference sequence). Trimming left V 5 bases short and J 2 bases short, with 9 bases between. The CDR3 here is CASSARQQETQYF. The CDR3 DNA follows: TGTGCCAGCAGCGCGCGGCAGCAAGAGACCCAGTACTTC.

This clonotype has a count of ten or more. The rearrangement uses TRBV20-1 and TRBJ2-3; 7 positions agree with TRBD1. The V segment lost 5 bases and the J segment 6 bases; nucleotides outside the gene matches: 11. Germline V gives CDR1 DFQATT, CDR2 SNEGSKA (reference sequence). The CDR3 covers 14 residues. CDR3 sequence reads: CSAPGQAWMDTQYF. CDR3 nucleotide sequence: TGCAGTGCTCCCGGACAGGCTTGGATGGATACGCAGTATTTT.

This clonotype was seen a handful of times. The CDR3 loop is CSARGTRGNEQFF. In DNA form, the CDR3 reads TGCAGTGCTAGGGGGACCCGGGGGAATGAGCAGTTCTTC. This chain connects TRBV20-1 to TRBJ2-1; possibly TRBD2 for D (6 bases). Germline assignment: CDR1 DFQATT and CDR2 SNEGSKA (reference sequence). Trimming removed 3 bases at V and 7 bases at J, with 13 bases between. The CDR3 has 13 residues.

DNA of the CDR3: TGTGCCAGCAGTGAGCGTTATGGCTACACCTTC. Its protein product is CASSERYGYTF. The chain has TRBV25-1 and TRBJ1-2; D not certain. CDR3 length equals 11 residues. Trimming took off 3 bases at V and 5 bases at J, with 4 bases between the two ends. Per germline, CDR1 MGHDK and CDR2 SYGVNS.

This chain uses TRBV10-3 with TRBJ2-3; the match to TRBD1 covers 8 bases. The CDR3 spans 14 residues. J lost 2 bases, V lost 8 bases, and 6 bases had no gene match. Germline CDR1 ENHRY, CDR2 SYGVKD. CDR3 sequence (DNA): TGTGCCATCGGAAACAGGGGGTCCACAGATACGCAGTATTTT. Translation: CAIGNRGSTDTQYF.

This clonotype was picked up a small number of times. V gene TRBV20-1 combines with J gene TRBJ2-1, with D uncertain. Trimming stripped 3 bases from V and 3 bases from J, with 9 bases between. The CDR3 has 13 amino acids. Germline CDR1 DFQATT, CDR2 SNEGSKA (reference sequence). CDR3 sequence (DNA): TGCAGTGCTAGTTACACTTACTACAATGAGCAGTTCTTC. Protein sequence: CSASYTYYNEQFF.

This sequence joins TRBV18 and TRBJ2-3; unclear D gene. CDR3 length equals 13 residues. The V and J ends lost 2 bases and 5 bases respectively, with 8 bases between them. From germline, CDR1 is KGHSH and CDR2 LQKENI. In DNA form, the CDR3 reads TGTGCCAGCTCACCAGGAATTGAAGATACGCAGTATTTT. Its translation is CASSPGIEDTQYF. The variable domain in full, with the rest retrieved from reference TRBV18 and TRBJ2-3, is NAGVMQNPRHLVRRRGQEARLRCSPMKGHSHVYWYRQLPEEGLKFMVYLQKENIIDESGMPKERFSAEFPKEGPSILRIQQVVRGDSAAYFCASSPGIEDTQYFGPGTRLTVL.

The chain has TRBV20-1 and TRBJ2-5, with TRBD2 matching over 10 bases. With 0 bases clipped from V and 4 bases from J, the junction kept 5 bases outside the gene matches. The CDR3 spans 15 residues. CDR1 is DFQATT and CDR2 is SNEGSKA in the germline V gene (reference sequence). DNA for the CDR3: TGCAGTGCTAGAGAAAAAGCGGGGGGGGTAGAGACCCAGTACTTC. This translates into CSAREKAGGVETQYF.

In DNA, the CDR3 is TGCAGTGCTAGTTGGGCGGGGGCAAGCACTGAAGCTTTCTTT. Translating it yields CSASWAGASTEAFF. The V and J genes are TRBV20-1 and TRBJ1-1, with D possibly matching TRBD1 (6 bases). V was trimmed by 3 bases and J by 4 bases, leaving 15 bases between them. Germline-derived CDR1 and CDR2 are DFQATT and SNEGSKA (reference sequence). The CDR3 is 14 residues long.

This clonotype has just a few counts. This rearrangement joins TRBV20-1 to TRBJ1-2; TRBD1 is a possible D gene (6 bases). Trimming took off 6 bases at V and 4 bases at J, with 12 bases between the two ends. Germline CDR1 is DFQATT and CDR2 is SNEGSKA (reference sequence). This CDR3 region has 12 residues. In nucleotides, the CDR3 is TGCAGTGCAAGGGACAAAGGCTATGGCTACACCTTC. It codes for CSARDKGYGYTF.

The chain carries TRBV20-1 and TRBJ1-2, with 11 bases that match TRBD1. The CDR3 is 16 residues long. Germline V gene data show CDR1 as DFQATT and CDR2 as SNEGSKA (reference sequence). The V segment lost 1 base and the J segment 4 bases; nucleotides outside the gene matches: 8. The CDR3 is CSARVGTGGYPYGYTF. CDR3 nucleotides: TGCAGTGCTAGAGTAGGGACAGGGGGATACCCCTATGGCTACACCTTC.

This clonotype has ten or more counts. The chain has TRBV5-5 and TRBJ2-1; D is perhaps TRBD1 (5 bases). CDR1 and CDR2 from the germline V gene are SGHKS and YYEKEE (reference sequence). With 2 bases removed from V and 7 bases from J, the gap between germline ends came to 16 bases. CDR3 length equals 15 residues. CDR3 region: CASSFGQGVQNEQFF. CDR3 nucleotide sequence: TGTGCCAGCAGCTTTGGCCAAGGGGTACAAAATGAGCAGTTCTTC.

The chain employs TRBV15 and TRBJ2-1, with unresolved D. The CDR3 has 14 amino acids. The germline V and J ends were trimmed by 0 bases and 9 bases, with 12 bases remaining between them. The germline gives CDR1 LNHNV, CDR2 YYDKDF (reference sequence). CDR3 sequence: CATSRDKTRREQFF. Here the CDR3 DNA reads TGTGCCACCAGCAGAGATAAAACGCGGCGTGAGCAGTTCTTC.

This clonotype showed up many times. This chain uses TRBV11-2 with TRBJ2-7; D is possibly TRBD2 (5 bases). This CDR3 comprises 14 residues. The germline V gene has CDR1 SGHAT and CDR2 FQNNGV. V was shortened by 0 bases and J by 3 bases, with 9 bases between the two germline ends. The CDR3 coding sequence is TGTGCCAGCAGCTTAGAGTATGGAGGCTACGAGCAGTACGTC. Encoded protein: CASSLEYGGYEQYV.